A selection of T cell receptor beta chains follows, all from one sample in a study of blood T cell repertoires in COVID-19. Using immunoSEQ multiplex PCR, the repertoire was profiled, and TCRdb retains in-frame clones only, with some absent. In the table there are roughly 100,000 clones, about nine tenths of which are singletons. Sequencing was carried out using peripheral blood. These receptors all come from a man in his fifties or sixties with acute or convalescent COVID-19. CDR3s include the opening cysteine and the closing phenylalanine or tryptophan. Fields, in order: clone size, V gene, J gene, D gene, CDR3 protein, CDR3 DNA. The D gene is left open where the match is weak. The size of a clone is reported for some rows only, either as once, few or many, or as a class for expanded clones.

-	TRBV29-1	TRBJ2-7	-	CSARPPGTPEQYF	TGCAGCGCTCGGCCTCCCGGGACACCCGAGCAGTACTTC
-	TRBV6-5	TRBJ1-4	TRBD1	CASKVGGRPEKLFF	TGTGCCAGCAAGGTAGGGGGCAGGCCTGAAAAACTGTTTTTT
-	TRBV11-2	TRBJ1-2	-	CASSFTDSFYGYTF	TGTGCCAGCAGCTTCACGGACAGTTTCTATGGCTACACCTTC
-	TRBV5-1	TRBJ2-2	-	CASSLFPVEDTGELFF	TGCGCCAGCAGCTTGTTTCCGGTAGAAGACACCGGGGAGCTGTTTTTT
-	TRBV30	TRBJ2-3	TRBD2	CAWSDGGGSTDTQYF	TGTGCCTGGAGTGATGGGGGGGGGAGCACAGATACGCAGTATTTT
-	TRBV6-1	TRBJ1-1	TRBD1	CASSEPRTTGEHEAFF	TGTGCCAGCAGTGAACCTCGAACAACAGGGGAACATGAAGCTTTCTTT
-	TRBV2	TRBJ1-6	TRBD1	CASSRDRGAFNSPLHF	TGTGCCAGCAGTAGGGACAGGGGCGCCTTTAATTCACCCCTCCACTTT
-	TRBV5-1	TRBJ2-5	-	CASSLNPTGQETQYF	TGCGCCAGCAGCTTAAACCCAACAGGACAAGAGACCCAGTACTTC
-	TRBV5-1	TRBJ2-7	TRBD1	CASGTGVEQYF	TGCGCCAGCGGAACAGGGGTCGAGCAGTACTTC
-	TRBV28	TRBJ1-6	-	CASSRKQGQYSPLHF	TGTGCCAGCAGCCGAAAACAGGGACAATATTCACCCCTCCACTTT
-	TRBV4-1	TRBJ1-2	-	CASSKPGSRYGYTF	TGCGCCAGCAGCAAGCCCGGGTCCCGGTATGGCTACACCTTC
-	TRBV12-5	TRBJ2-5	TRBD2	CASGPGLAGEETQYF	TGTGCTAGTGGTCCGGGACTAGCGGGGGAAGAGACCCAATACTTC
-	TRBV7-2	TRBJ2-3	TRBD2	CASSLLLAGTSTDTQYF	TGTGCCAGCAGCCTACTACTAGCGGGAACTAGCACAGATACGCAGTATTTT
-	TRBV7-9	TRBJ2-2	TRBD2	CASSPSGANTGELFF	TGTGCCAGCAGCCCCAGCGGGGCGAACACCGGGGAGCTGTTTTTT
-	TRBV9	TRBJ2-7	-	CASSVVGWDSAYEQYF	TGTGCCAGCAGCGTAGTGGGGTGGGACTCAGCCTACGAGCAGTACTTC
-	TRBV27	TRBJ2-3	-	CASRGRKFTDTQYF	TGTGCCAGCAGGGGGCGAAAATTCACAGATACGCAGTATTTT
-	TRBV4-3	TRBJ2-1	TRBD1	CASSQDPLGRGLDEQFF	TGCGCCAGCAGCCAAGATCCCCTTGGCAGGGGGCTCGATGAGCAGTTCTTC
-	TRBV4-1	TRBJ2-1	-	CASSQGSWQFF	TGCGCCAGCAGCCAAGGGAGTTGGCAGTTCTTC
-	TRBV27	TRBJ2-2	TRBD1	CASSLSGTVNTGELFF	TGTGCCAGCAGTTTATCTGGGACAGTGAACACCGGGGAGCTGTTTTTT
-	TRBV12-5	TRBJ1-6	TRBD1	CASGFLLGQGNSPLHF	TGTGCTAGTGGTTTCCTGCTGGGACAGGGTAATTCACCCCTCCACTTT
-	TRBV10-3	TRBJ1-1	TRBD1	CAVWTGGKTEAFF	TGTGCCGTATGGACAGGGGGCAAGACTGAAGCTTTCTTT
-	TRBV19	TRBJ1-2	-	CASKRDANYGYTF	TGTGCCAGTAAACGGGATGCTAACTATGGCTACACCTTC
few	TRBV6-2/TRBV6-3	TRBJ1-1	-	CASSAQGNTEAFF	TGTGCCAGCAGCGCACAGGGGAACACTGAAGCTTTCTTT
-	TRBV29-1	TRBJ1-3	TRBD1	CSAVDRASGNTIYF	TGCAGCGCTGTGGACAGGGCGTCTGGAAACACCATATATTTT
-	TRBV12-3/TRBV12-4	TRBJ2-7	-	CASSLGHSYEQYF	TGTGCCAGCAGTCTGGGACATTCCTACGAGCAGTACTTC
-	TRBV5-4	TRBJ2-2	-	CASSYQANTGELFF	TGTGCCAGCAGCTATCAGGCGAACACCGGGGAGCTGTTTTTT
-	TRBV7-8	TRBJ1-1	-	CASSTSGTPNTEAFF	TGTGCCAGCAGCACTTCCGGGACTCCAAACACTGAAGCTTTCTTT
-	TRBV27	TRBJ2-1	TRBD1	CASSYGTGLFF	TGTGCCAGCAGCTACGGGACAGGGTTATTCTTC
-	TRBV3-1/TRBV3-2	TRBJ1-1	TRBD1	CASSQDDRGLGAFF	TGTGCCAGCAGCCAAGATGACAGGGGGCTCGGAGCTTTCTTT
once	TRBV12-5	TRBJ1-1	-	CASGSGHPNTEAFF	TGTGCTAGTGGTTCCGGACACCCGAACACTGAAGCTTTCTTT
-	TRBV10-2	TRBJ2-7	TRBD2	CASSLGLAGLAYEQYF	TGCGCCAGCAGCTTGGGACTAGCGGGCTTAGCCTACGAGCAGTACTTC
-	TRBV2	TRBJ1-3	TRBD1	CASSEGTGRGNTIYF	TGTGCCAGCAGTGAAGGGACAGGGCGTGGAAACACCATATATTTT
-	TRBV23-1	TRBJ2-7	-	CASSQYRRKVSLVTYEQYF	TGCGCCAGCAGTCAATACAGAAGAAAAGTTTCCCTTGTAACCTACGAGCAGTACTTC
once	TRBV6-2/TRBV6-3	TRBJ2-5	TRBD2	CASSSGTSGRQVETQYF	TGTGCCAGCAGTTCCGGGACTAGCGGGAGACAGGTAGAGACCCAGTACTTC
few	TRBV4-3	TRBJ1-6	TRBD1	CASSQDSGGNSPLHF	TGCGCCAGCAGCCAAGATTCAGGGGGAAATTCACCCCTCCACTTT
-	TRBV7-8	TRBJ2-3	-	CASSYRPGTVGPDTQYF	TGTGCCAGCAGCTACCGTCCCGGGACTGTGGGGCCAGATACGCAGTATTTT
-	TRBV28	TRBJ1-2	-	CASTQGRNYGYTF	TGTGCCAGCACTCAGGGTCGGAACTATGGCTACACCTTC